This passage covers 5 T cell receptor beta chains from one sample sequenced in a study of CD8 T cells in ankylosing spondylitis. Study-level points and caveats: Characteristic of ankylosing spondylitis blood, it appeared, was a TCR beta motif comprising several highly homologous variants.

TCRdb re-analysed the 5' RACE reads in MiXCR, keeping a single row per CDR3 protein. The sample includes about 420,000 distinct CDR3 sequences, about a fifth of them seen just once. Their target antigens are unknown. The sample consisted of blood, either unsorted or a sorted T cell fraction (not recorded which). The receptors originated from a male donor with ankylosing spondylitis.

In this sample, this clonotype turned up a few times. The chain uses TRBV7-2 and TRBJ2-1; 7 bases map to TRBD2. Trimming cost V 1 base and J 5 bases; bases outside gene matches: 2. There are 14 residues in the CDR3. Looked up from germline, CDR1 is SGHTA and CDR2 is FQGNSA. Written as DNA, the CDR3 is TGTGCCAGCAGCTTAGAGCGGGAACACAATGAGCAGTTCTTC. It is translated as CASSLEREHNEQFF.

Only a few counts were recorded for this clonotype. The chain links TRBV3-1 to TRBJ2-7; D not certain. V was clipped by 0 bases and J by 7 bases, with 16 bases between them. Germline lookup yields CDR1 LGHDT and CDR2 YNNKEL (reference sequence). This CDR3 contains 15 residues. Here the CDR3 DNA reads TGTGCCAGCAGCCAAGATATGTCGGCACCTATTGAGCAGTACTTC. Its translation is CASSQDMSAPIEQYF.

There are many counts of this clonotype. The DNA for the CDR3 is TGCAGCGCCTGGACTAGCGGGACGCCGCTTACTCACACAGATACGCAGTATTTT. This codes for CSAWTSGTPLTHTDTQYF. This chain uses TRBV29-1 with TRBJ2-3; 12 bases line up with TRBD2. This CDR3 is built from 18 residues. Germline CDR1 is SQVTM and CDR2 is ANQGSEA. The trim removed 7 bases at V and 2 bases at J, leaving 16 bases unmatched.

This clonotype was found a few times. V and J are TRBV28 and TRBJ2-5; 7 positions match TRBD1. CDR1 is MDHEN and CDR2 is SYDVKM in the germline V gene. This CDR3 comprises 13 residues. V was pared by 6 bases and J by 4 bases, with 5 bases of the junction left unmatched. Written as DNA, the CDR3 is TGTGCCAGCAGACCACAGGGGTTAGAGACCCAGTACTTC. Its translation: CASRPQGLETQYF.

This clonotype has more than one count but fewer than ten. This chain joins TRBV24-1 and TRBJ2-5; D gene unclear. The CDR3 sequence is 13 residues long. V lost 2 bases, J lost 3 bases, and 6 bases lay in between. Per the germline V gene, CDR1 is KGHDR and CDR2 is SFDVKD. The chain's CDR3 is CATSDWGKETQYF. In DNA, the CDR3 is TGTGCCACCAGTGATTGGGGTAAAGAGACCCAGTACTTC.